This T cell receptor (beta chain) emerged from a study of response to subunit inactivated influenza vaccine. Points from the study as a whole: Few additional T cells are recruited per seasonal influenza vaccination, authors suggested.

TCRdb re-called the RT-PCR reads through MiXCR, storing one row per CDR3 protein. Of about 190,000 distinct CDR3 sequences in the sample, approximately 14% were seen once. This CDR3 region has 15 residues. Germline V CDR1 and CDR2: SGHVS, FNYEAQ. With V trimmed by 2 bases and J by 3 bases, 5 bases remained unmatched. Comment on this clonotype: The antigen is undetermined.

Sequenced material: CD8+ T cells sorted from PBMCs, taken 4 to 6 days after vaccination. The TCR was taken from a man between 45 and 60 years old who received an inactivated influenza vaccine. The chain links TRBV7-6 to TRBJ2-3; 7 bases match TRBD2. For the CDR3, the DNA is TGTGCCAGCAGCTTAATCGCTAGCGGAACAGATACGCAGTATTTT. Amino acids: CASSLIASGTDTQYF.